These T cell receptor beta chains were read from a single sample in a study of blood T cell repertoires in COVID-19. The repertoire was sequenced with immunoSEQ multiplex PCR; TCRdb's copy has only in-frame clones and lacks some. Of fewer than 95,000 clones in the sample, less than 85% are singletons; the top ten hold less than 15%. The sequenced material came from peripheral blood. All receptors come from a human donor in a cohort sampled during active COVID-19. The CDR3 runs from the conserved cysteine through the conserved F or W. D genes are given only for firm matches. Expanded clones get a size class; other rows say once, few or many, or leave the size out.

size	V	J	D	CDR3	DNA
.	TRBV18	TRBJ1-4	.	CASSPRTIGDNEKLFF	TGTGCCAGCTCACCCAGAACGATTGGAGACAATGAAAAACTGTTTTTT
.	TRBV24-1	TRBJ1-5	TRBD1	CATSERQGLSNQPQHF	TGTGCCACCAGTGAAAGACAGGGGTTGAGCAATCAGCCCCAGCATTTT
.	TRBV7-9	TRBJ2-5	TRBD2	CASSFDSAGGALKTQYF	TGTGCCAGCAGCTTCGATTCTGCGGGGGGGGCCCTGAAGACCCAGTACTTC
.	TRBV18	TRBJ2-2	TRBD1	CASSSGTGAAGELFF	TGTGCCAGCTCATCCGGGACAGGGGCCGCCGGGGAGCTGTTTTTT
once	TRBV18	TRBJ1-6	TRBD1	CASSPGQSDNSPLHF	TGTGCCAGCTCACCGGGACAGTCGGATAATTCACCCCTCCACTTT
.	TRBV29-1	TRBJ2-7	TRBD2	CSVVSSGGAQQYF	TGCAGCGTTGTCTCTAGCGGGGGGGCGCAGCAGTACTTC
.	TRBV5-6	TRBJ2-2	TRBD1	CASRGGTGNTGELFF	TGTGCCAGCAGGGGCGGGACAGGTAACACCGGGGAGCTGTTTTTT
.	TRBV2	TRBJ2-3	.	CASQKGPSTDTQYF	TGTGCCAGCCAGAAGGGGCCCAGCACAGATACGCAGTATTTT
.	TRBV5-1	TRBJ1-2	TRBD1	CASSRTGNLGYTF	TGCGCCAGCAGCAGGACAGGGAATTTGGGCTACACCTTC
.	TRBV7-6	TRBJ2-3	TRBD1	CASSWDPLRQGPSTDTQYF	TGTGCCAGCAGCTGGGACCCTCTTAGACAGGGCCCTAGCACAGATACGCAGTATTTT
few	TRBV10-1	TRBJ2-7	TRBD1	CASSSDRVGEQYF	TGCGCCAGCAGTAGTGACAGGGTAGGCGAGCAGTACTTC
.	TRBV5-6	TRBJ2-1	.	CASSLDPTLEQFF	TGTGCCAGCAGCTTGGATCCTACTCTTGAGCAGTTCTTC
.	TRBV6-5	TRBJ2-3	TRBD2	CASRMGLTDTQYF	TGTGCCAGCAGGATGGGACTAACAGATACGCAGTATTTT
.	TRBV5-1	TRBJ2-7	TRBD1	CASSSRQGLYEQYF	TGCGCCAGCAGCTCTCGACAGGGTCTCTACGAGCAGTACTTC
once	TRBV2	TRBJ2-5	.	CASSETGGWQTQYF	TGTGCCAGCAGTGAAACGGGGGGCTGGCAGACCCAGTACTTC
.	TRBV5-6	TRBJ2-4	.	CASSLSGDPAKNIQYF	TGTGCCAGCAGCTTGTCGGGGGATCCGGCAAAAAACATTCAGTACTTC
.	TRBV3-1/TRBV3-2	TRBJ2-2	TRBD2	CASGARGKNTGELFF	TGTGCCAGCGGGGCGCGGGGGAAGAATACCGGGGAGCTGTTTTTT
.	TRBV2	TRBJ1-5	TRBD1	CASTSGQIHQPQHF	TGTGCCAGCACCTCGGGACAGATTCATCAGCCCCAGCATTTT
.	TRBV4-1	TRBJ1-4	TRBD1	CASSQADRGEGKLFF	TGCGCCAGCAGCCAAGCCGACAGGGGGGAGGGAAAACTGTTTTTT
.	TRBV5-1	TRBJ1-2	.	CASSLGGEVYGYTF	TGCGCCAGCAGCTTGGGTGGGGAGGTCTATGGCTACACCTTC
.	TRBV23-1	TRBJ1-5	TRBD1	CASSQSRGGQGVVSNQPQHF	TGCGCCAGCAGTCAATCGAGGGGGGGACAGGGGGTGGTTAGCAATCAGCCCCAGCATTTT
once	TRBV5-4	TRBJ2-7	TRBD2	CASSPGGRGREQYF	TGTGCCAGCAGCCCGGGGGGACGGGGTCGAGAGCAGTACTTC
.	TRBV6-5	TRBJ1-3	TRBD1	CASSYQGQAGNTIYF	TGTGCCAGCAGTTACCAGGGACAGGCTGGAAACACCATATATTTT
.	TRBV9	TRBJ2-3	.	CASSSSGTDTQYF	TGTGCCAGCAGCTCTAGCGGCACAGATACGCAGTATTTT
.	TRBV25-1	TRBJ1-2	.	CASSEVGGSNYGYTF	TGTGCCAGCAGTGAAGTGGGGGGTTCTAACTATGGCTACACCTTC
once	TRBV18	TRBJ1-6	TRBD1	CASSPKDRTYNSPLHF	TGTGCCAGCTCACCCAAGGACAGGACCTATAATTCACCCCTCCACTTT
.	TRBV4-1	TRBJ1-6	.	CASSQDGGQSYNSPLHF	TGCGCCAGCAGCCAAGATGGGGGACAATCCTATAATTCACCCCTCCACTTT
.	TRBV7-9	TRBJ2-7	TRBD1	CASSRDRSYEQYF	TGTGCCAGCAGCCGGGACAGGTCCTACGAGCAGTACTTC
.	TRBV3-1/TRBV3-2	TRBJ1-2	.	CASSQDRLGGTVYGYTF	TGTGCCAGCAGCCAAGATCGGTTAGGGGGTACAGTCTATGGCTACACCTTC
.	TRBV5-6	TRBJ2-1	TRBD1	CASSGRTGGYNEQFF	TGTGCCAGCAGCGGGCGGACAGGGGGCTACAATGAGCAGTTCTTC
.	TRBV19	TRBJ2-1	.	CASSIDGGTPSNEQFF	TGTGCCAGTAGTATAGATGGGGGGACTCCCAGCAATGAGCAGTTCTTC
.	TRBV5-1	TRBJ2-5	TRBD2	CASSFAPGGEETQYF	TGCGCCAGCAGCTTCGCCCCGGGGGGTGAGGAGACCCAGTACTTC
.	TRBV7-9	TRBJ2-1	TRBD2	CASSLAWAGTSGVGEQFF	TGTGCCAGCAGCCTAGCATGGGCCGGGACTAGCGGCGTCGGGGAGCAGTTCTTC
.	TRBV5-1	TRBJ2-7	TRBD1	CASSAGQGVYEQYF	TGCGCCAGCAGCGCCGGACAGGGAGTTTACGAGCAGTACTTC
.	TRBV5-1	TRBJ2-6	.	CASSLDPGVNGANVLTF	TGCGCCAGCAGCTTGGACCCAGGGGTGAATGGGGCCAACGTCCTGACTTTC
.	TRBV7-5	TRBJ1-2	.	CARTPAPAGNGYTF	TGTGCCAGAACCCCCGCCCCGGCGGGGAATGGCTACACCTTC
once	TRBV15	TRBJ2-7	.	CATSNPRTDFSYEQYF	TGTGCCACCAGCAATCCTCGGACAGATTTTTCCTACGAGCAGTACTTC
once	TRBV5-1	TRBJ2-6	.	CASSLEDLDYSGANVLTF	TGCGCCAGCAGCTTGGAGGACCTAGACTATTCTGGGGCCAACGTCCTGACTTTC
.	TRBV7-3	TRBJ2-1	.	CASSKGTNRDNEQFF	TGTGCCAGCAGCAAAGGGACAAACCGAGATAATGAGCAGTTCTTC
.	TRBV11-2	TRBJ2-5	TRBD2	CASNEASGGETQYF	TGTGCCAGCAACGAAGCTAGCGGGGGGGAGACCCAGTACTTC
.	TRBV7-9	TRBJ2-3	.	CASSSNFEGRSTDTQYF	TGTGCCAGCAGCTCCAACTTCGAGGGCCGAAGCACAGATACGCAGTATTTT
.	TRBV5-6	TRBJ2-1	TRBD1	CASSPTGTGGREQFF	TGTGCCAGCAGCCCTACCGGGACAGGGGGCCGGGAGCAGTTCTTC
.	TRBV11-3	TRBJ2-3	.	CASSLDPGYGTDTQYF	TGTGCCAGCAGCTTAGATCCAGGATACGGCACAGATACGCAGTATTTT
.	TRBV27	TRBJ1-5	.	CASSREGNQPQHF	TGTGCCAGCAGCAGGGAAGGCAATCAGCCCCAGCATTTT
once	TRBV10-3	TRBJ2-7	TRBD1	CAISEYSGQQQYF	TGTGCCATCAGTGAGTATTCGGGACAGCAGCAGTACTTC
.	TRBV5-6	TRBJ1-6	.	CASSLRRSPLHF	TGTGCCAGCAGCTTGCGTCGGTCACCCCTCCACTTT
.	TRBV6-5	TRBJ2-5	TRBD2	CASRGLAGGWETQYF	TGTGCCAGCAGAGGACTAGCGGGGGGGTGGGAGACCCAGTACTTC
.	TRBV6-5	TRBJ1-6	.	CASSYPFGDSPLHF	TGTGCCAGCAGTTACCCTTTCGGGGATTCACCCCTCCACTTT